This T cell receptor beta chain was retrieved from a study of blood T cell repertoires in COVID-19. Study overall: Spain, Italy and the United States supplied samples that represented acute and convalescent COVID-19. The cDNA or gDNA used as material had been derived from T cells, B-cell-depleted T cells, or PBMCs.

The germline gives CDR1 MNHNY, CDR2 SVGAGI (reference sequence). The CDR3 length is 14 residues. Trimming cost V 7 bases and J 5 bases; bases outside gene matches: 7. Per the study methods: Nucleated cell number was recorded as an estimate derived from reference gene primer amplification. Only in-frame clones appear in the TCRdb table, and some are missing; sequencing was by immunoSEQ multiplex PCR. D and trimming come from the DNA, and the V and J calls and clone size come from that table. The sample contains approximately 78,000 clones, approximately 91% of which appear only once. The receptor was derived from a man aged 50 to 60 with acute or convalescent COVID-19. The sample was peripheral blood. The V gene is TRBV6-6, the J gene TRBJ2-1; 8 bases fit TRBD1. CDR3 loop: CASTDQGANNEQFF. The CDR3 bases are TGTGCCAGCACGGATCAGGGGGCCAACAATGAGCAGTTCTTC.